A selection of T cell receptor beta chains follows, all from one sample in a study of OX40 agonist ivuxolimab in advanced cancers. The data were produced by immunoSEQ multiplex PCR, yet TCRdb's version contains in-frame clones alone and is incomplete. The sample includes 65,000 to 85,000 clones, 92% of them seen just once. The specimen was CD4+ or CD8+ T cells sorted from blood, collected in a trial of the OX40 agonist ivuxolimab. The receptor set was obtained from an adult with an advanced solid tumor such as melanoma, head and neck, liver or kidney cancer. Each CDR3 is given without its conserved first and last residue.

v_gene: TRBV27; CDR3aa: ASSFAGDGEQY
v_gene: TRBV7-9; CDR3aa: ASSPNSGPSYEQY
v_gene: TRBV4-1; CDR3aa: ASSQDQWGYEQY
v_gene: TRBV4-3; CDR3aa: ASSQLEGYGYT
v_gene: TRBV13; CDR3aa: ASSLGMGQANQPQH
v_gene: TRBV7-3; CDR3aa: ASSPNTGELF
v_gene: TRBV5-1; CDR3aa: ASSLGSEGYT
v_gene: TRBV10-3; CDR3aa: AISESKEDLGTDTQY
v_gene: TRBV6-6; CDR3aa: ASSYSDRAYEQY
v_gene: TRBV6-1; CDR3aa: ASSGETGGYNEQF
v_gene: TRBV13; CDR3aa: ASSFSYEQY
v_gene: TRBV10-2; CDR3aa: ACYTGATEAF
v_gene: TRBV7-9; CDR3aa: ASSLVVGPEAF
v_gene: TRBV7-9; CDR3aa: ASSRGGNTEAF
v_gene: TRBV6-1; CDR3aa: ASRQGLKPQH
v_gene: TRBV1; CDR3aa: TSSQGSHQETQY
v_gene: TRBV11-2; CDR3aa: ASSFGQGYEQY
v_gene: TRBV11-2; CDR3aa: ASSPHRTEVTEAF
v_gene: TRBV10-1; CDR3aa: ASRGGEDTEAF
v_gene: TRBV4-3; CDR3aa: ASSQGQGEGYEQY
v_gene: TRBV13; CDR3aa: ASSLEAGELF
v_gene: TRBV5-4; CDR3aa: ASSPRHQSYEQY
v_gene: TRBV2; CDR3aa: ATGHTYEQY
v_gene: TRBV9; CDR3aa: ASSALAGVETGELF
v_gene: TRBV4-1; CDR3aa: ASSQPRATDEKLF